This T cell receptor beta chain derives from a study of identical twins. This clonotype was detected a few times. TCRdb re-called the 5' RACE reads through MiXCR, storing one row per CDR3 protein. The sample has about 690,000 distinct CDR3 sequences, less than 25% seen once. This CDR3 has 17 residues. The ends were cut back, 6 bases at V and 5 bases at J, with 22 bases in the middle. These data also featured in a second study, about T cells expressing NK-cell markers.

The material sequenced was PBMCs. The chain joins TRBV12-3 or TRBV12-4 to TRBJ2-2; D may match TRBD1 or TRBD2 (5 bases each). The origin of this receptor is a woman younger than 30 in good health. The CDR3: CASSAGTAGWGTGELFF. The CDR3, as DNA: TGTGCCAGCAGCGCCGGGACCGCCGGGTGGGGGACCGGGGAGCTGTTTTTT.